One and the same sample provided the 32 T cell receptor beta chains below, sequenced in a study of T cells after yellow fever vaccination. MiXCR, applied by TCRdb to the 5' RACE reads, yields one record per CDR3 protein. The sample lists more than 300,000 distinct CDR3 sequences; around 4.4% were seen once. The specimen was PBMCs, collected 15 days after the yellow fever booster vaccination. The receptors derive from a man between 18 and 35 years old who received the YFV17D yellow fever vaccine.

Many counts were recorded for this clonotype. The DNA for the CDR3 is TGTGCCAGCAGCGCCCCGGGGGGTAAGGAACATGAGCAGTTCTTC. This codes for CASSAPGGKEHEQFF. This chain links TRBV7-3 with TRBJ2-1; 7 bases align to TRBD2. This CDR3 region has 15 residues. Germline-derived CDR1 and CDR2 are SGHTA and FQGTGA. Unmatched junction bases numbered 12, after V lost 5 bases and J lost 8 bases.

This clonotype showed up many times. This chain links TRBV7-8 with TRBJ1-3; tentatively, D is TRBD1 (5 bases). The CDR3 is 16 residues long. Germline V gives CDR1 SGHVS, CDR2 FQNEAQ. Trimming left V 1 base short and J 0 bases short, with 10 bases between. CDR3 amino acids: CASSLGTGGSGNTIYF. As DNA, the CDR3 is TGTGCCAGCAGCTTAGGGACGGGGGGCTCTGGAAACACCATATATTTT.

There are a few counts of this clonotype. The chain couples TRBV7-9 to TRBJ1-1; 7 positions agree with TRBD1. The CDR3 is made up of 15 amino acids. J was trimmed by 7 bases and V by 5 bases; bases with no gene match: 13. In germline, CDR1 is SEHNR, CDR2 FQNEAQ (reference sequence). In DNA form, the CDR3 reads TGTGCCAGCAGCGTAAGCGACAGGGAATATATTGAAGCTTTCTTT. This encodes CASSVSDREYIEAFF. Looking up the rest from reference TRBV7-9 and TRBJ1-1 gives the full variable domain: DTGVSQNPRHKITKRGQNVTFRCDPISEHNRLYWYRQTLGQGPEFLTYFQNEAQLEKSRLLSDRFSAERPKGSFSTLEIQRTEQGDSAMYLCASSVSDREYIEAFFGQGTRLTVV.

This clonotype has just a few counts. This chain uses TRBV10-3 with TRBJ1-3, with D tentatively TRBD1 (6 bases). Trimming pared 10 bases from V and 0 bases from J, leaving 13 bases between. The CDR3 is 14 amino acids. Germline CDR1 ENHRY, CDR2 SYGVKD. The CDR3 coding sequence is TGTGCCAGTCTACGGGACAACTCTGGAAACACCATATATTTT. Residues: CASLRDNSGNTIYF.

This clonotype turned up a few times. The V call is TRBV20-1, the J call TRBJ2-7; D might be TRBD2 (5 bases). CDR1 is DFQATT, CDR2 SNEGSKA, per germline (reference sequence). The CDR3 loop spans 13 amino acids. V was pared by 5 bases and J by 1 base, with 12 bases between. For the CDR3, the DNA is TGCAGTGCTTCGGGGTCGATTTCCTACGAGCAGTACGTC. This encodes CSASGSISYEQYV.

This clonotype turned up a few times. V usage is TRBV20-1 and J usage is TRBJ1-5; no reliable D call. The length of the CDR3 is 14 residues. Germline V lookup: CDR1 DFQATT, CDR2 SNEGSKA (reference sequence). Deletions cut 3 bases from V and 5 bases from J, with 14 bases between. The CDR3 protein is CSASVGGMDQPQHF. Here the CDR3 DNA reads TGCAGTGCTAGTGTGGGTGGTATGGATCAGCCCCAGCATTTT.

This clonotype was counted between two and nine times. The chain has TRBV7-9 and TRBJ2-5; weak D call: TRBD2 (5 bases). The germline V gene encodes CDR1 SEHNR and CDR2 FQNEAQ (reference sequence). Trimming removed 1 base at V and 5 bases at J, with 11 bases between. This CDR3 is 14 amino acids long. CDR3 residues: CASSLVASLETQYF. The CDR3 DNA is TGTGCCAGCAGCTTAGTGGCTAGCTTGGAGACCCAGTACTTC.

The chain joins TRBV20-1 to TRBJ2-7; 10 bases fit TRBD1. V was clipped by 1 base and J by 4 bases; unmatched bases: 7. Per the germline V gene, CDR1 is DFQATT and CDR2 is SNEGSKA (reference sequence). The CDR3 runs to 15 residues. This CDR3 reads CSARARDRGRYEQYF. CDR3 nucleotide sequence: TGCAGTGCTAGAGCCCGGGACAGGGGACGGTACGAGCAGTACTTC.

The chain uses TRBV5-1 and TRBJ2-3; D is perhaps TRBD2 (7 bases). Trimming pared 1 base from V and 3 bases from J, leaving 21 bases between. Germline lookup yields CDR1 SGHRS and CDR2 YFSETQ. The CDR3 length is 18 residues. For the CDR3, the DNA is TGCGCCAGCAGCTTGAGGGGGGGAGCTCAAAAGAGGACAGATACGCAGTATTTT. As protein: CASSLRGGAQKRTDTQYF.

This clonotype appeared many times. The chain couples TRBV12-3 or TRBV12-4 to TRBJ1-1, with D possibly matching TRBD1 (6 bases). This CDR3 is built from 13 residues. Trimming took off 3 bases at V and 7 bases at J, with 12 bases between the two ends. The chain's CDR3 is CASSFLQGGEAFF. The CDR3 bases are TGTGCCAGCAGTTTTTTACAGGGCGGTGAAGCTTTCTTT.

A few counts support this clonotype. This CDR3 reads CASSFLARVYNEQFF. CDR3 nucleotides: TGTGCCAGCAGTTTTCTAGCCCGAGTATACAATGAGCAGTTCTTC. This chain joins TRBV12-3 or TRBV12-4 and TRBJ2-1; TRBD2 is a possible D gene (5 bases). Between the trimmed V and J ends, which lost 3 bases and 4 bases, there was a span of 13 bases. CDR3 length: 15 residues.

The V and J genes are TRBV19 and TRBJ1-1; 7 bases align to TRBD1. This CDR3 has 15 amino acids. Losses at the gene ends were 5 bases for V and 4 bases for J; bases not matched to a gene: 10. Germline loops: CDR1 LNHDA, CDR2 SQIVND (reference sequence). The CDR3 bases are TGTGCCAGTAGTCCTTACGGACAGGTCGGCACTGAAGCTTTCTTT. As protein: CASSPYGQVGTEAFF.

The V gene is TRBV9, the J gene TRBJ2-7; the D gene is possibly TRBD1 (6 bases). Trimming cost V 0 bases and J 3 bases, with 10 bases left between them. This CDR3 is built from 14 residues. Germline-derived CDR1 and CDR2 are SGDLS and YYNGEE. The CDR3 spells CASSVDPGDYEQYF. As DNA, the CDR3 is TGTGCCAGCAGCGTAGATCCAGGGGACTACGAGCAGTACTTC.

The J gene is TRBJ2-7, the V gene TRBV6-5, with D unclear. Germline CDR1 reads MNHEY; CDR2 reads SVGAGI. V was shortened by 2 bases and J by 3 bases, with 14 bases between the two germline ends. This CDR3 is 15 amino acids long. CDR3 amino acids: CASSYSGPTVYEQYF. CDR3 DNA: TGTGCCAGCAGTTACAGTGGGCCGACTGTCTACGAGCAGTACTTC.

This clonotype came up a few times. The chain combines TRBV20-1 with TRBJ2-1, with 11 nucleotides matching TRBD2. Germline lookup yields CDR1 DFQATT and CDR2 SNEGSKA (reference sequence). The CDR3 has 17 amino acids. V shed 0 bases, J shed 10 bases, and the junction held 14 bases outside the gene matches. This CDR3 is CSARDQGGSGGAREQFF. The CDR3 DNA reads as TGCAGTGCTAGAGATCAAGGAGGTAGCGGGGGGGCCCGGGAGCAGTTCTTC.

The V and J genes are TRBV18 and TRBJ2-1; tentative D call: TRBD2 (7 bases). The germline V gene has CDR1 KGHSH and CDR2 LQKENI. CDR3 length: 16 amino acids. V lost 5 bases, J lost 4 bases, and 18 bases lay in between. The CDR3 nucleotides read TGTGCCAGCTCAACGAACGCGGGGGCCTTATACAATGAGCAGTTCTTC. Its translation is CASSTNAGALYNEQFF. The whole variable domain, filled in from reference TRBV18 and TRBJ2-1, reads NAGVMQNPRHLVRRRGQEARLRCSPMKGHSHVYWYRQLPEEGLKFMVYLQKENIIDESGMPKERFSAEFPKEGPSILRIQQVVRGDSAAYFCASSTNAGALYNEQFFGPGTRLTVL.

This clonotype has ten or more counts. The chain combines TRBV7-9 with TRBJ1-1; TRBD1 is a possible D gene (6 bases). CDR3 length: 14 amino acids. Between the trimmed V and J ends, which lost 6 bases and 1 base, there was a span of 12 bases. The germline V gene has CDR1 SEHNR and CDR2 FQNEAQ (reference sequence). The CDR3 region is CASRLGQPNTEAFF. The CDR3 nucleotides read TGTGCCAGCAGACTCGGACAGCCGAACACTGAAGCTTTCTTT.

This clonotype showed up many times. This chain uses TRBV5-6 with TRBJ1-4; 11 bases match TRBD1. Germline V lookup: CDR1 SGHDT, CDR2 YYEEEE. V lost 3 bases to trimming and J lost 2 bases; unmatched junction nucleotides: 0. The CDR3 is made up of 15 amino acids. In DNA, the CDR3 is TGTGCCAGCAGCTGGACAGGGGGCACTAATGAAAAACTGTTTTTT. Its translation: CASSWTGGTNEKLFF.

The chain couples TRBV7-2 to TRBJ2-6; D is uncertain. The CDR3 length is 16 residues. The germline V gene encodes CDR1 SGHTA and CDR2 FQGNSA. Trimming left V 4 bases short and J 3 bases short, with 13 bases between. This CDR3 is CASSSRPTNGANVLTF. CDR3 sequence (DNA): TGTGCCAGCAGCTCCAGGCCCACCAATGGGGCCAACGTCCTGACTTTC.

CDR3 residues: CAWSVRAGWETQYF. DNA for the CDR3: TGTGCCTGGAGTGTACGGGCAGGGTGGGAGACCCAGTACTTC. The J gene is TRBJ2-5, the V gene TRBV30; tentatively, D is TRBD1 (5 bases). CDR1 is GTSNPN and CDR2 is SVGIG in the germline V gene (reference sequence). Trimming stripped 0 bases from V and 5 bases from J, with 13 bases between. The CDR3 consists of 14 residues. The complete variable domain, with remaining parts taken from reference TRBV30 and TRBJ2-5, reads SQTIHQWPATLVQPVGSPLSLECTVEGTSNPNLYWYRQAAGRGLQLLFYSVGIGQISSEVPQNLSASRPQDRQFILSSKKLLLSDSGFYLCAWSVRAGWETQYFGPGTRLLVL.

At least ten counts were recorded for this clonotype. The rearrangement links TRBV5-1 to TRBJ1-1; weak D call: TRBD1 (6 bases). Trimming cost V 2 bases and J 3 bases, with 17 bases left between them. The germline V gene has CDR1 SGHRS and CDR2 YFSETQ. This CDR3 has 16 residues. CDR3 loop: CASSFGQGTLHTEAFF. The CDR3 DNA follows: TGCGCCAGCAGCTTTGGCCAGGGGACCCTCCACACTGAAGCTTTCTTT.

This clonotype was detected ten times or more. The genes are TRBV5-1 and TRBJ2-2; 8 bases agree with TRBD1. CDR1 SGHRS and CDR2 YFSETQ come from the germline V gene. Unmatched junction bases numbered 7, after V lost 3 bases and J lost 6 bases. The length of the CDR3 is 15 residues. The CDR3 loop reads CASSWKTGEAGELFF. The CDR3 DNA is TGCGCCAGCAGCTGGAAGACAGGGGAGGCCGGGGAGCTGTTTTTT.

V is TRBV28 and J is TRBJ2-7, with D possibly TRBD1 on 6 matching bases. The germline CDR1 and CDR2 sequences are MDHEN and SYDVKM. The CDR3 has 14 amino acids. The V end was cut by 8 bases, the J end by 4 bases, with 18 bases between. The CDR3 here is CASGSPRTAYEQYV. Here the CDR3 DNA reads TGTGCCAGCGGCAGCCCCCGGACAGCTTACGAGCAGTACGTC.

Notes on this clonotype: Since a much larger clone is just one base distant, this may be a read error. This CDR3 is missing its conserved last phenylalanine or tryptophan, likely due to a read error. V is TRBV6-5 and J is TRBJ1-1; D is uncertain. This CDR3 is 15 amino acids long. V lost 6 bases and J lost 4, with 18 bases in between. Germline CDR1 MNHEY, CDR2 SVGAGI. CDR3 bases: TGTGCCAGCAGCCGATGGACGGTGCCGAGCACTGAAGCTTTCATT. Its protein product is CASSRWTVPSTEAFI.

This clonotype was detected many times. The genes are TRBV5-1 and TRBJ2-1; D gene uncertain. The CDR3 is 16 residues long. V was trimmed by 2 bases and J by 0 bases, leaving 12 bases between them. CDR1 and CDR2 (germline): SGHRS, YFSETQ. This CDR3 reads CASSLFGESSYNEQFF. Written as DNA, the CDR3 is TGCGCCAGCAGCTTATTTGGGGAAAGCTCCTACAATGAGCAGTTCTTC.

In its sample, this clonotype was seen a few times. The chain links TRBV7-2 to TRBJ1-1; no firm D call. Germline V gives CDR1 SGHTA, CDR2 FQGNSA. The ends were cut back, 5 bases at V and 0 bases at J, with 13 bases in the middle. The CDR3 is 15 residues long. CDR3 protein: CASSRSTALNTEAFF. In nucleotides, the CDR3 is TGTGCCAGCAGCCGTTCGACCGCTTTGAACACTGAAGCTTTCTTT.

This clonotype was counted only a few times. The chain joins TRBV19 to TRBJ1-5; TRBD1 is a possible D gene (6 bases). This CDR3 contains 14 residues. CDR1 LNHDA and CDR2 SQIVND come from the germline V gene (reference sequence). Trimming stripped 3 bases from V and 3 bases from J, with 9 bases between. CDR3 sequence reads: CASSIRDNNQPQHF. CDR3 sequence (DNA): TGTGCCAGTAGTATCCGGGACAACAATCAGCCCCAGCATTTT.

This clonotype was seen many times. The V gene is TRBV29-1, the J gene TRBJ2-1; 9 bases line up with TRBD2. Germline V gene sequence: CDR1 SQVTM, CDR2 ANQGSEA. The V segment lost 1 base and the J segment 2 bases; nucleotides outside the gene matches: 15. This CDR3 has 19 residues. The CDR3 reads CSVEGVASGEVLPYNEQFF. CDR3 nucleotides: TGCAGCGTTGAAGGGGTGGCTAGCGGGGAGGTTTTGCCCTACAATGAGCAGTTCTTC.

This clonotype was seen many times. J is TRBJ1-3 and V is TRBV9; 7 bases map to TRBD1. CDR3 size: 15 residues. Germline trimming cut 4 bases from V and 7 bases from J; bases unmatched to any gene: 11. Germline values: CDR1 SGDLS, CDR2 YYNGEE. The CDR3 coding sequence is TGTGCCAGCAGCTTACGACAGGGAGGAGTGAACACCATATATTTT. This codes for CASSLRQGGVNTIYF.

Ten or more counts support this clonotype. J is TRBJ2-7 and V is TRBV6-5; 10 positions match TRBD1. The CDR3 is made up of 13 amino acids. Per the germline V gene, CDR1 is MNHEY and CDR2 is SVGAGI. J was trimmed by 6 bases and V by 6 bases; bases with no gene match: 5. The CDR3 sequence: CASSRDRGREQYF. CDR3 DNA sequence: TGTGCCAGCAGCCGGGACAGGGGCCGCGAGCAGTACTTC.

Ten or more counts support this clonotype. The chain recombines TRBV7-2 with TRBJ2-7; D perhaps matches TRBD2 (6 bases). The CDR3 totals 14 residues. Germline values: CDR1 SGHTA, CDR2 FQGNSA. The V end lost 1 base, the J end lost 0 bases, and 7 bases lay between the germline ends. The CDR3, as DNA: TGTGCCAGCAGCTTAGGCGGGGACTCCTACGAGCAGTACTTC. Protein sequence: CASSLGGDSYEQYF.

This clonotype has a handful of counts. The chain employs TRBV5-1 and TRBJ2-6; D unclear. CDR3 size: 15 residues. The germline CDR1 and CDR2 sequences are SGHRS and YFSETQ. Deletions cut 0 bases from V and 0 bases from J, with 4 bases between. CDR3 in amino acids: CASSLDVSGANVLTF. DNA of the CDR3: TGCGCCAGCAGCTTGGACGTCTCTGGGGCCAACGTCCTGACTTTC.